These T cell receptor beta chains were read from a single sample in a study of blood T cells in healthy people across ages. TCRdb processed the 5' RACE reads anew with MiXCR; each CDR3 protein has one entry. The sample has about 290,000 distinct CDR3 sequences, 25% to 30% seen once. Sequenced sample: blood. These TCRs come from a woman in her 70s in good health. Each CDR3 is given with its conserved first and last residue. The order of the fields is V gene, D gene, J gene, clone size, CDR3 DNA, CDR3 protein. The D gene is left open where the match is weak. Size values are once, few and many counts, or a class for expanded clones, and some rows have none.

>TRBV7-9|-|TRBJ1-4|few
TGTGCCAGCAGCTTAGGGGGACCCGACGCGGAAAAACTGTTTTTT
CASSLGGPDAEKLFF
>TRBV3-1|TRBD1|TRBJ1-3|few
TGTGCCAGCAGCTGGGACAGGGACTCTGGAAACACCATATATTTT
CASSWDRDSGNTIYF
>TRBV7-3|TRBD2|TRBJ2-2|-
TGTGCCAGCAGTTTCCTAGCGGGAGTGGCCGGGGAGCTGTCTTTT
CASSFLAGVAGELSF
>TRBV3-1|TRBD2|TRBJ2-5|few
TGTGCCAGCAGCCAACGCCGGACTAGCGGGCTGGAGACCCAGTACTTC
CASSQRRTSGLETQYF
>TRBV11-3|-|TRBJ1-1|-
TGTGCCAGCAGCTCCGGGACGGAAGCTTTCTTT
CASSSGTEAFF
>TRBV7-9|-|TRBJ2-1|few
TGTGCCAGCAGCTCCCAGGGGTACGAGCAGTTCTTC
CASSSQGYEQFF
>TRBV9|TRBD2|TRBJ2-7|-
TGTGCCAGCAGTTCTGGGGGGGGTTACTCCTACGAGCAGTACTTC
CASSSGGGYSYEQYF
>TRBV20-1|-|TRBJ2-1|-
TGCAGTGCTAGGGACCTATCCTCCCACTATAGCTCCTACAATGAGCAGTTCTTC
CSARDLSSHYSSYNEQFF
>TRBV12-3/TRBV12-4|TRBD2|TRBJ2-1|-
TGTGCCAGCAGTTTAGGAGAAAGGGGACTAAATGAGCAGTTCTTC
CASSLGERGLNEQFF
>TRBV10-3|-|TRBJ2-1|-
TGTGCCATCAGAGGACAGCAGGTAGATGAGCAGTTCTTC
CAIRGQQVDEQFF
>TRBV4-1|-|TRBJ2-2|-
TGCGCCAGCAGCCAAGATTTGGGAGCGATCTTGAGGGCCGGGGAGCTGTTTTTT
CASSQDLGAILRAGELFF
>TRBV12-3/TRBV12-4|TRBD2|TRBJ2-5|-
TGTGCCAGCAGTTTCCGGGGGGAGCAAGAGACCCAGTACTTC
CASSFRGEQETQYF
>TRBV2|-|TRBJ1-6|-
TGTGCCAGCAGCCAGGGGACCCTCCACTTT
CASSQGTLHF
>TRBV5-5|-|TRBJ2-2|few
TGTGCCAGCAGCTATAACACCGGGGAGCTGTTTTTT
CASSYNTGELFF
>TRBV7-2|-|TRBJ2-5|-
TGTGCCAGCAGCGTCCAAGGGGAGCAGTACTTC
CASSVQGEQYF
>TRBV12-3/TRBV12-4|TRBD1|TRBJ2-6|many
TGTGCCAGCAGTTCCCGCCGACAGGGGATTTTATCTGGGGCCAACGTCCTGACTTTC
CASSSRRQGILSGANVLTF
>TRBV16|-|TRBJ1-5|-
TGTGCCAGCAGCCACCTAAGGGATAAACCCCAGCATTTT
CASSHLRDKPQHF
>TRBV28|-|TRBJ2-5|-
TGTGCCAGCAGCCGCGCAGGGGCAGATCAAGAGACCCAGTACTTC
CASSRAGADQETQYF
>TRBV10-1|TRBD1|TRBJ2-1|few
TGCGCCAGCAGTGAAAGAGACAGGGGCCTATACAATGAGCAGTTCTTC
CASSERDRGLYNEQFF
>TRBV10-2|-|TRBJ2-5|-
TGCGCCAGCAGTGGGGAAGGAACAAACCAAGAGACCCAGTACTTC
CASSGEGTNQETQYF
>TRBV28|-|TRBJ1-4|few
TGTGCCAGCAGTCAGCTTAAGCAGAAACTGTTTTTT
CASSQLKQKLFF
>TRBV20-1|-|TRBJ2-3|-
TGCAGTGCTAGAGATATGGTTGAAGATACGCAGTATTTT
CSARDMVEDTQYF
>TRBV6-2/TRBV6-3|TRBD2|TRBJ2-1|few
TGTGCCAGTACTGGGGGTGCGGGGGGATACAATGAGCAGTTCTTC
CASTGGAGGYNEQFF
>TRBV28|-|TRBJ2-5|many
TGTGCCAGCAGTTTGGGAGGGGGGCCTCAAGAGACCCAGTACTTC
CASSLGGGPQETQYF
>TRBV28|-|TRBJ1-2|few
TGTGCCAGCAGTTCACTTGCCCCCGGGGTCGCACTACATGGCTACACCTTC
CASSSLAPGVALHGYTF
>TRBV7-9|-|TRBJ1-2|few
TGTGCCAGCAGCTTAGCAGGGGCTCGTGGCTACACCTTC
CASSLAGARGYTF
>TRBV7-9|-|TRBJ2-7|many
TGTGCCAGCAGCCACACATGGGACGAGCAGTACTTC
CASSHTWDEQYF
>TRBV5-1|-|TRBJ2-1|-
TGCGCCAGCAGCCCTCCTTCGGGAGCGGTTGAGCAGTTCTTC
CASSPPSGAVEQFF
>TRBV20-1|-|TRBJ1-3|-
TGCAGTGTCCCCCAACCGGGTGGGGGAAACACCATATATTTT
CSVPQPGGGNTIYF
>TRBV5-1|-|TRBJ2-7|-
TGCGCCAGCAGCTTGTCTAGATCGGGAGTAAACGAGCAGTACTTC
CASSLSRSGVNEQYF
>TRBV3-1|-|TRBJ2-1|-
TGTGCCAGCAGCCAGTTAGCAGGGGAGCAGTTCTTC
CASSQLAGEQFF
>TRBV29-1|-|TRBJ1-5|few
TGCAGCGTGAGCGAAAATAGCAATCAGCCCCAGCATTTT
CSVSENSNQPQHF
>TRBV5-1|-|TRBJ2-2|-
TGCGCCAGCAGCTCGTATTCGCGTACAGACACCGGGGAGCTGTTTTTT
CASSSYSRTDTGELFF
>TRBV4-3|-|TRBJ2-7|few
TGCGCCAGCAGCCAAGATCTAGATTACGAGCAGTACTTC
CASSQDLDYEQYF
>TRBV7-9|TRBD2|TRBJ2-1|few
TGTGCCAGCAGCTTAGTTCTCGGGACTACTGAGCAGTTCTTC
CASSLVLGTTEQFF
>TRBV29-1|-|TRBJ1-1|few
TGCAGCGTTGACTTGGACCGGCTGAACACTGAAGCTTTCTTT
CSVDLDRLNTEAFF
>TRBV7-2|-|TRBJ2-1|-
TGTGCCAGCAGCTTGGAGCGGGCCGACAATGAGCAGTTCTTC
CASSLERADNEQFF
>TRBV20-1|TRBD1|TRBJ2-4|-
TGCAGTGCTAGAGACCAGGGGGCGAACATTCAGTACTTC
CSARDQGANIQYF
>TRBV12-3/TRBV12-4|-|TRBJ1-4|many
TGTGCCAGCAGTCCACGGCCTGAAAAACTGTTTTTT
CASSPRPEKLFF
>TRBV7-2|TRBD2|TRBJ2-2|few
TGTGCCAGCAGCTTAGCTTTCCTAGCGGGCAACACCGGGGAGCTGTTTTTT
CASSLAFLAGNTGELFF
>TRBV28|-|TRBJ2-1|-
TGTGCCAGCTCCAGAGCCGAGGTTTCCGCCTACAATGAGCAGTTCTTC
CASSRAEVSAYNEQFF
>TRBV27|-|TRBJ2-6|-
TGTGCCAGCAGTTTATCGGACGGGAGCTCTGGGGCCAACGTCCTGACTTTC
CASSLSDGSSGANVLTF
>TRBV7-2|-|TRBJ1-5|few
TGTGCCAGCAGCTCCCAGGCGGGGGGGCAGCCCCAGCATTTT
CASSSQAGGQPQHF
>TRBV15|-|TRBJ2-6|few
TGTGCCACCAGCAGAGACCTCAATACCCAGGCCAACGTCCTGACTTTC
CATSRDLNTQANVLTF
>TRBV10-2|TRBD1|TRBJ1-2|few
TGCGCCAGCAGGGCCGGGACAGGGGATGGCTACACCTTC
CASRAGTGDGYTF
>TRBV5-1|TRBD1|TRBJ1-6|-
TGCGCCAGCAGCTCTCGACAGGGGGATAATTCACCCCTCCACTTT
CASSSRQGDNSPLHF
>TRBV24-1|-|TRBJ2-1|-
TGTGCCACCAGTGATTCGCGAGGGCCCAATGGGCAGTTCTTC
CATSDSRGPNGQFF
>TRBV29-1|-|TRBJ2-5|many
TGCAGCGTTGAAGGCCAGACGTACGGAGAGACCCAGTACTTC
CSVEGQTYGETQYF
>TRBV4-1|-|TRBJ1-5|-
TGCGCCAGCAGCCACATGACAGGAGGTAATCAGCCCCAGCATTTT
CASSHMTGGNQPQHF
>TRBV28|-|TRBJ1-6|few
TGTGCCAGCAGAGTCATAAGGACGGGCAATTCACCCCTCCACTTT
CASRVIRTGNSPLHF
>TRBV6-5|-|TRBJ2-7|-
TGTGCCAGCAGTACACAGGGTAGGCAGTACTTC
CASSTQGRQYF
>TRBV20-1|-|TRBJ2-5|few
TGCAGTGTACCCGGGGACTTTCAAGAGACCCGGTACTTC
CSVPGDFQETRYF
>TRBV28|-|TRBJ1-5|-
TGTGCCAGCAGTTATCTTGGACCCTTGCCCCAGCATTTT
CASSYLGPLPQHF
>TRBV29-1|-|TRBJ1-5|few
TGCAGCGTCGCCGGGGGGGGTCAACCCCAGCATTTT
CSVAGGGQPQHF
>TRBV7-3|-|TRBJ2-7|-
TGTGCCAGCAGCTTACAGGGGCATTACGAGCAGTACTTC
CASSLQGHYEQYF